This T cell receptor (beta chain) was obtained from a study of T cells in Graves' hyperthyroidism and ophthalmopathy. Study-wide findings and caveats: Among clonotypes expanded in thyroid above 0.001, most were also found in blood. A model of 13 V-J pairs discriminated ophthalmopathy from stable hyperthyroidism. Model predictions of ophthalmopathy came a median roughly 6.4 months before onset.

This clonotype has a count of ten or more. Its specificity is unknown. Drawn at first hyperthyroidism diagnosis, the blood sample preceded any ophthalmopathy symptoms. Researchers amplified the TCR beta CDR3 regions from RNA transcripts. A first-round RT-PCR of the TCR CDR3 used the HTBI primer set. From the multiplex PCR reads, TCRdb called clonotypes with MiXCR, one entry per CDR3 protein. Altogether about 290,000 distinct CDR3 sequences are present, 13% being singletons, with the ten largest covering more than 7.5%. The sequencing input was blood. The receptor was isolated from a woman in her 30s with Graves' hyperthyroidism that later progressed to Graves' ophthalmopathy.

The CDR3 sequence: CASSEGQDGSYEQYF. CDR3 coding DNA: TGTGCCAGCAGCGAGGGACAGGACGGCTCCTACGAGCAGTACTTC. The chain couples TRBV9 to TRBJ2-7, with 8 bases aligning to TRBD1. The CDR3 totals 15 residues. Germline V gene data show CDR1 as SGDLS and CDR2 as YYNGEE. V lost 3 bases and J lost 0; bases outside the gene matches: 5.